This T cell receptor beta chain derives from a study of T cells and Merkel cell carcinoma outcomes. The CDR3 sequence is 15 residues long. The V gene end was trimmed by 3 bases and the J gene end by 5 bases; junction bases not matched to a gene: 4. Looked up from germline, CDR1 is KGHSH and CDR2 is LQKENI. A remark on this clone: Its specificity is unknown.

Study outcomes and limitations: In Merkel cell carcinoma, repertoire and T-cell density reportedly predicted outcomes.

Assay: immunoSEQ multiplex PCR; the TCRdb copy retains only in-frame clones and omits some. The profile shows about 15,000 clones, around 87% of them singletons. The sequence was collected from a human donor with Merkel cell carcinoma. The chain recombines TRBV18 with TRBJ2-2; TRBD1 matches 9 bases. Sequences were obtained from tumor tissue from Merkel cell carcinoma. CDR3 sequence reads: CASSPRQGVTGELFF. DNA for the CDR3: TGTGCCAGCTCACCCCGACAGGGGGTTACCGGGGAGCTGTTTTTT.